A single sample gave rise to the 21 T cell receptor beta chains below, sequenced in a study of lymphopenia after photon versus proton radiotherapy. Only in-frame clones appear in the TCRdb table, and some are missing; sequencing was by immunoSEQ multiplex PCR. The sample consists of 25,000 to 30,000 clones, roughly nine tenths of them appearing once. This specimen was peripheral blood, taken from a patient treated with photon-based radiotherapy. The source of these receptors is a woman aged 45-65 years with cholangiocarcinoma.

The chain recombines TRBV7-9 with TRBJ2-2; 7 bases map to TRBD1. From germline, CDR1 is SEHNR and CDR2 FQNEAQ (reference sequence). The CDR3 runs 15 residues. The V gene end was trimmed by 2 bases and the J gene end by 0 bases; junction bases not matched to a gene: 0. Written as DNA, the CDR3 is TGTGCCAGCAGCTTACAGGGGGCGAACACCGGGGAGCTGTTTTTT. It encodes CASSLQGANTGELFF.

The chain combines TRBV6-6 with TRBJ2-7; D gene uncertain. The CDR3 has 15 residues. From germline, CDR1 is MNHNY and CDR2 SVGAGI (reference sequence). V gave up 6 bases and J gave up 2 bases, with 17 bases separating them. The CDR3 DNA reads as TGTGCCAGCAGGACGGACCTTCAAAAGACCTACGAGCAGTACTTC. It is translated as CASRTDLQKTYEQYF.

CDR3 amino acids: CSVQDSYEQYF. For the CDR3, the DNA is TGCAGCGTGCAGGACAGCTACGAGCAGTACTTC. V usage is TRBV29-1 and J usage is TRBJ2-7, with D perhaps TRBD1 (6 bases). This CDR3 comprises 11 residues. Trimming shortened V by 6 bases and J by 3 bases, and 9 bases separated the two germline ends. Germline V CDR1 and CDR2: SQVTM, ANQGSEA.

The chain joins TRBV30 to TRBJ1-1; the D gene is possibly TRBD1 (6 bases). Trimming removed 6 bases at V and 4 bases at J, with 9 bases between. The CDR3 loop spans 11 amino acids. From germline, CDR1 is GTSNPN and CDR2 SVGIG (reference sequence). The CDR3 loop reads CACSRGTEAFF. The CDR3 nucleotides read TGTGCCTGCAGCAGGGGCACTGAAGCTTTCTTT.

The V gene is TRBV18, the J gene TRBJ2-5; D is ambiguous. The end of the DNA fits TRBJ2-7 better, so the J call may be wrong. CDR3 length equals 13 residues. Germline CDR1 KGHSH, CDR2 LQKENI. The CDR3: CASSSPRTYEQYF. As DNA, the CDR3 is TGTGCCAGCTCGTCCCCGAGGACCTACGAGCAGTACTTC.

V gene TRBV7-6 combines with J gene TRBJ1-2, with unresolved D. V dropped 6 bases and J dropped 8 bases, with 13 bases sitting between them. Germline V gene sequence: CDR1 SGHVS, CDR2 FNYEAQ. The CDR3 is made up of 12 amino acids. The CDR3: CASRPASGGYTF. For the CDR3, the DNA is TGTGCCAGCAGGCCGGCCTCGGGAGGCTACACCTTC.

The CDR3 reads CASSLRSSHGSYEQYF. Here the CDR3 DNA reads TGTGCCAGCAGCCTCAGGAGTAGCCACGGCTCCTACGAGCAGTACTTC. The genes are TRBV7-2 and TRBJ2-7; no clear D gene. V lost 5 bases and J lost 0, with 17 bases in between. Germline CDR1 reads SGHTA; CDR2 reads FQGNSA. This CDR3 is 16 amino acids long.

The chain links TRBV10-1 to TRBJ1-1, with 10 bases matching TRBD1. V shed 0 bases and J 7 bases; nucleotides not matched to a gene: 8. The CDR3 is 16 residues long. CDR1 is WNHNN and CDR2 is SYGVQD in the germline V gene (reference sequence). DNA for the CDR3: TGCGCCAGCAGTGAGTCCGGGACAGGGGCACCAAATGAAGCTTTCTTT. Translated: CASSESGTGAPNEAFF.

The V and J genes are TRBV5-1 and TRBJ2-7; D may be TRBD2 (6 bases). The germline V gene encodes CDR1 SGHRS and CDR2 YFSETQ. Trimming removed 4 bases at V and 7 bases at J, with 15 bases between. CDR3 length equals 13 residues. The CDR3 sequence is CASSPDGGGEQYF. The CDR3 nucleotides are TGCGCCAGCAGCCCGGACGGGGGTGGGGAGCAGTACTTC. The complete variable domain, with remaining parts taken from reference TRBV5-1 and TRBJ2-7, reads KAGVTQTPRYLIKTRGQQVTLSCSPISGHRSVSWYQQTPGQGLQFLFEYFSETQRNKGNFPGRFSGRQFSNSRSEMNVSTLELGDSALYLCASSPDGGGEQYFGPGTRLTVT.

CDR3 nucleotides: TGTGCCATCAGTGAGTTACAGGGAAACACTGAAGCTTTCTTT. Residues: CAISELQGNTEAFF. The V gene is TRBV10-3, the J gene TRBJ1-1, with D perhaps TRBD1 (6 bases). The germline V gene encodes CDR1 ENHRY and CDR2 SYGVKD. This CDR3 is 14 amino acids long. Deletions cut 1 base from V and 2 bases from J, with 8 bases between.

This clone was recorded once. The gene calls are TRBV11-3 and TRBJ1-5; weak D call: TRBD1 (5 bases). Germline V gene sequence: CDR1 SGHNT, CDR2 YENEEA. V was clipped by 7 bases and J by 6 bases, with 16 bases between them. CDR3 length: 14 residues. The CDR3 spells CASKRTPLSQPQHF. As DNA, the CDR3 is TGTGCCAGCAAACGGACACCACTAAGTCAGCCCCAGCATTTT.

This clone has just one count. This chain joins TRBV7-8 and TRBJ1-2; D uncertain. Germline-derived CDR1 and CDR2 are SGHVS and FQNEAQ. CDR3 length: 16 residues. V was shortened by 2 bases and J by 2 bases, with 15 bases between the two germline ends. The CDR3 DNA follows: TGTGCCAGCAGCTTAAGGAGGGTGAACCTAAACTATGGCTACACCTTC. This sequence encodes CASSLRRVNLNYGYTF. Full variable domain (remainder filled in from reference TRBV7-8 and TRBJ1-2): GAGVSQSPRYKVAKRGQDVALRCDPISGHVSLFWYQQALGQGPEFLTYFQNEAQLDKSGLPSDRFFAERPEGSVSTLKIQRTQQEDSAVYLCASSLRRVNLNYGYTFGSGTRLTVV.

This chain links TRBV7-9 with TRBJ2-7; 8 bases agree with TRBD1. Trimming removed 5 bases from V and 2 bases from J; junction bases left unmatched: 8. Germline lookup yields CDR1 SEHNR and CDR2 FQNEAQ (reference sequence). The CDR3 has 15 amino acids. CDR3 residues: CASSPKGQAPYEQYF. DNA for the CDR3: TGTGCCAGCAGCCCCAAGGGACAGGCGCCCTACGAGCAGTACTTC. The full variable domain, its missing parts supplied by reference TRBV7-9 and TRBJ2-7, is DTGVSQNPRHKITKRGQNVTFRCDPISEHNRLYWYRQTLGQGPEFLTYFQNEAQLEKSRLLSDRFSAERPKGSFSTLEIQRTEQGDSAMYLCASSPKGQAPYEQYFGPGTRLTVT.

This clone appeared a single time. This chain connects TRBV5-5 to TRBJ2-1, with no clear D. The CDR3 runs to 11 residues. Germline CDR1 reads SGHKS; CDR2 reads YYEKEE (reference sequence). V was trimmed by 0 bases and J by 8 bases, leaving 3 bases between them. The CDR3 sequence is CASSLDYEQFF. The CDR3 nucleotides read TGTGCCAGCAGCTTGGACTATGAGCAGTTCTTC.

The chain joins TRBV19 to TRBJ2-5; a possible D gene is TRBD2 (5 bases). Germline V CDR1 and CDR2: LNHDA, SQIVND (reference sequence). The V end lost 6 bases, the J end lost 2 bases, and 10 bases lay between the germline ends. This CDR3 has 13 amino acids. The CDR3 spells CASRRRGQETQYF. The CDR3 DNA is TGTGCCAGTAGGAGGCGCGGGCAAGAGACCCAGTACTTC.

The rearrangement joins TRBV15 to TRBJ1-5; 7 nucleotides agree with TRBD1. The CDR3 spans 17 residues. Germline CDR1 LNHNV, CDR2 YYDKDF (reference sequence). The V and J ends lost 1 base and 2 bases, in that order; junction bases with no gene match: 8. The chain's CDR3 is CATSRGGTGVGNQPQHF. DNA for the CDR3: TGTGCCACCAGCAGAGGCGGAACAGGGGTGGGCAATCAGCCCCAGCATTTT.

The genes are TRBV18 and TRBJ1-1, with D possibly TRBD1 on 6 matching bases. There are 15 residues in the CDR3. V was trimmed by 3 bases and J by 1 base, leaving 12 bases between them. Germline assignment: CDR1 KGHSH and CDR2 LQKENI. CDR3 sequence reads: CASSPRQATNTEAFF. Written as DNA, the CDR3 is TGTGCCAGCTCACCCCGACAGGCGACGAACACTGAAGCTTTCTTT.

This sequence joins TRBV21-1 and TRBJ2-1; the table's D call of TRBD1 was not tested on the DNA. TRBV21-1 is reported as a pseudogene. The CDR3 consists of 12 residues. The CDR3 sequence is CASSKVEQVNFF. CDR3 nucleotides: TGTGCCAGCAGCAAGGTCGAACAGGTTAATTTCTTC.

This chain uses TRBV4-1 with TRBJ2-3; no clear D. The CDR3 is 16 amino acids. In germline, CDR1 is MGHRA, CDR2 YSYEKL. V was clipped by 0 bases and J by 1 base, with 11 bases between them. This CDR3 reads CASSQEGSRRTDTQYF. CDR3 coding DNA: TGCGCCAGCAGCCAAGAGGGTTCCAGACGCACAGATACGCAGTATTTT.

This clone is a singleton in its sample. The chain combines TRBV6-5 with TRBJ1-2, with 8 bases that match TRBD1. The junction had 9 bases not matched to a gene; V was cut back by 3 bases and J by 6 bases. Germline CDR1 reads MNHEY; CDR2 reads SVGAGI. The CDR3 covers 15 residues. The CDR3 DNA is TGTGCCAGCAGTTATAGGTCAGGGGGCTTTGATGGCTACACCTTC. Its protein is CASSYRSGGFDGYTF.

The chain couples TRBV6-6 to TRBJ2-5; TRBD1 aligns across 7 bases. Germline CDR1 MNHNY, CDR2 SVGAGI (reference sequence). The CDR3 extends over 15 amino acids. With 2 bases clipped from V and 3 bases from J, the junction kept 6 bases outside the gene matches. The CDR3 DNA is TGTGCCAGCAGTTACCCACTTGGGACAGAAGAGACCCAGTACTTC. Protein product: CASSYPLGTEETQYF.